Shown below are 20 T cell receptor beta chains from a single sample sequenced in a study of T-cell memory formation after mild COVID-19. Via MiXCR, TCRdb re-called the 5' RACE reads, giving one row per CDR3 protein. The sample lists about 340,000 distinct CDR3 sequences; 15% were seen once. Specimen: PBMCs or a T cell subset sorted from them (not recorded which). These receptors were collected from a young man who had mild COVID-19 (a few samples of this study predate the infection). Cell type and time point are not known.

The V gene is TRBV28, the J gene TRBJ1-2; D is unclear. V lost 4 bases, J lost 8 bases, and 20 bases lay in between. This CDR3 contains 15 residues. Germline assignment: CDR1 MDHEN and CDR2 SYDVKM. The CDR3 nucleotides read TGTGCCAGCAGTTCGATAAGCGCGGTTGGGCGCGGCTACACCTTC. Translating gives CASSSISAVGRGYTF.

This sequence joins TRBV5-1 and TRBJ2-1, with 8 bases aligning to TRBD2. From germline, CDR1 is SGHRS and CDR2 YFSETQ. CDR3 size: 17 residues. V was clipped by 6 bases and J by 0 bases; unmatched bases: 11. CDR3 nucleotides: TGCGCCAGCACCAACGGCTTAGCGGGGAGCTCCTACAATGAGCAGTTCTTC. This translates into CASTNGLAGSSYNEQFF.

The table lists this clonotype with a few counts. V is TRBV4-1 and J is TRBJ1-5; a possible D gene is TRBD1 (6 bases). The CDR3 is 18 residues long. Germline V lookup: CDR1 MGHRA, CDR2 YSYEKL. V dropped 0 bases and J dropped 3 bases, with 18 bases sitting between them. As DNA, the CDR3 is TGCGCCAGCAGCCAAGAGTGGAGACCGGGGGGGCACAATCAGCCCCAGCATTTT. This sequence encodes CASSQEWRPGGHNQPQHF.

This clonotype came up many times. The chain recombines TRBV4-3 with TRBJ2-2, with 7 bases that match TRBD2. Looked up from germline, CDR1 is LGHNA and CDR2 is YSLEER. The CDR3 is 15 amino acids. The V and J ends lost 4 bases and 1 base, in that order; junction bases with no gene match: 3. The chain's CDR3 is CASSLKRGNTGELFF. The CDR3 region has the DNA TGCGCCAGCAGCCTAAAGCGGGGGAACACCGGGGAGCTGTTTTTT.

This CDR3 reads CSASSGDSDYEQYV. The CDR3 nucleotides are TGCAGTGCTAGTAGCGGGGATTCCGACTACGAGCAGTACGTC. This rearrangement joins TRBV20-1 to TRBJ2-7; 8 positions match TRBD2. Germline-derived CDR1 and CDR2 are DFQATT and SNEGSKA (reference sequence). The CDR3 length is 14 residues. V shed 3 bases and J 3 bases; nucleotides not matched to a gene: 7.

The rearrangement links TRBV28 to TRBJ1-2; TRBD1 is a possible D gene (5 bases). The CDR3 totals 16 residues. Trimming left V 5 bases short and J 5 bases short, with 21 bases between. CDR1 and CDR2 (germline): MDHEN, SYDVKM. The CDR3 reads CASSAPSSGRWYGYTF. The CDR3 DNA follows: TGTGCCAGCAGTGCACCAAGCTCAGGGAGGTGGTATGGCTACACCTTC.

The chain links TRBV5-1 to TRBJ1-2; 8 positions match TRBD1. The CDR3 spans 13 residues. The germline V gene has CDR1 SGHRS and CDR2 YFSETQ. With V trimmed by 4 bases and J by 8 bases, 7 bases remained unmatched. DNA of the CDR3: TGCGCCAGCAGCCTACAGGGACAGGACGGCTACACCTTC. Translating it yields CASSLQGQDGYTF.

This clonotype was counted at least ten times. The V and J genes are TRBV12-3 or TRBV12-4 and TRBJ2-2; 13 nucleotides line up with TRBD2. Trimming at V came to 11 bases and at J to 4 bases, leaving 7 bases not matched to a gene. This CDR3 is built from 15 residues. CDR3: CAGQRTSGGTGELFF. The CDR3 coding sequence is TGTGCCGGACAAAGGACTAGCGGGGGCACCGGGGAGCTGTTTTTT.

This chain joins TRBV7-2 and TRBJ2-5; 9 bases are a match to TRBD2. Germline V CDR1 and CDR2: SGHTA, FQGNSA. J gave up 5 bases and V 5 bases, and 9 bases lay outside the gene matches. The CDR3 has 15 amino acids. The CDR3 loop reads CASSPAGGHVETQYF. The DNA of the CDR3 is TGTGCCAGCAGCCCGGCGGGGGGGCATGTGGAGACCCAGTACTTC. Full variable domain (rest looked up from reference TRBV7-2 and TRBJ2-5): GAGVSQSPSNKVTEKGKDVELRCDPISGHTALYWYRQSLGQGLEFLIYFQGNSAPDKSGLPSDRFSAERTGGSVSTLTIQRTQQEDSAVYLCASSPAGGHVETQYFGPGTRLLVL.

This rearrangement joins TRBV4-2 to TRBJ2-2; tentative D call: TRBD1 (5 bases). The V and J ends lost 0 bases and 5 bases respectively, with 13 bases between them. Germline V CDR1 and CDR2: LGHNA, YNFKEQ. The CDR3 extends over 16 amino acids. DNA for the CDR3: TGTGCCAGCAGCCAAGAGCGTCAGGGTCGAACCGGGGAGCTGTTTTTT. This gives the protein CASSQERQGRTGELFF.

The gene calls are TRBV12-5 and TRBJ2-3; D may correspond to TRBD1 or TRBD2 (5 bases each). This CDR3 has 16 residues. CDR1 LGHNT and CDR2 FRNRAP come from the germline V gene. V was trimmed by 0 bases and J by 2 bases, leaving 12 bases between them. CDR3 coding DNA: TGTGCTAGTGGTTTGGTAGTGGGACGGATCACAGATACGCAGTATTTT. It specifies CASGLVVGRITDTQYF.

This clonotype appeared many times. The J gene is TRBJ2-1, the V gene TRBV6-6; D unresolved. Trimming removed 5 bases from V and 4 bases from J, with 6 bases in between. Germline V gene data show CDR1 as MNHNY and CDR2 as SVGAGI (reference sequence). CDR3 length: 12 amino acids. CDR3 sequence: CASSRGYNEQFF. For the CDR3, the DNA is TGTGCCAGCAGTCGAGGATACAATGAGCAGTTCTTC.

This chain links TRBV2 with TRBJ2-1, with 8 bases identical to TRBD1. The V gene end was trimmed by 8 bases and the J gene end by 0 bases; junction bases not matched to a gene: 21. Germline V gives CDR1 SNHLY, CDR2 FYNNEI. CDR3 length equals 20 residues. The CDR3 DNA reads as TGTGCCAGCCCTCGAACCCCCGGACAGGGACGTTGGGGCTCCTACAATGAGCAGTTCTTC. Amino acid sequence: CASPRTPGQGRWGSYNEQFF.

This clonotype was counted ten times or more. The chain recombines TRBV4-1 with TRBJ2-1; 7 bases align to TRBD1. Trimming at V came to 1 base and at J to 7 bases, leaving 7 bases not matched to a gene. From germline, CDR1 is MGHRA and CDR2 YSYEKL. CDR3 length: 15 amino acids. The CDR3 sequence is CASSQGERGRNEQFF. The CDR3 bases are TGCGCCAGCAGCCAAGGCGAGAGGGGGCGGAATGAGCAGTTCTTC.

V is TRBV20-1 and J is TRBJ1-6; TRBD1 is a possible D gene (6 bases). Germline V lookup: CDR1 DFQATT, CDR2 SNEGSKA (reference sequence). The CDR3 covers 13 residues. The V end was cut by 3 bases, the J end by 10 bases, with 13 bases between. For the CDR3, the DNA is TGCAGTGCTAGTCTACAGGGAGACTCACCCCTCCACTTT. Translation: CSASLQGDSPLHF.

The V call is TRBV11-2, the J call TRBJ1-1; TRBD1 aligns across 7 bases. This CDR3 is built from 16 residues. The junction had 10 bases not matched to a gene; V was cut back by 1 base and J by 5 bases. In germline, CDR1 is SGHAT, CDR2 FQNNGV. CDR3 protein: CASSLALETGRTEAFF. In DNA form, the CDR3 reads TGTGCCAGCAGCTTAGCCCTCGAGACAGGGCGGACTGAAGCTTTCTTT. The whole variable domain, remainder taken from reference TRBV11-2 and TRBJ1-1, is EAGVAQSPRYKIIEKRQSVAFWCNPISGHATLYWYQQILGQGPKLLIQFQNNGVVDDSQLPKDRFSAERLKGVDSTLKIQPAKLEDSAVYLCASSLALETGRTEAFFGQGTRLTVV.

The chain recombines TRBV6-5 with TRBJ1-2; 9 positions agree with TRBD1. Per the germline V gene, CDR1 is MNHEY and CDR2 is SVGAGI. With 6 bases clipped from V and 8 bases from J, the junction kept 10 bases outside the gene matches. The CDR3 has 14 amino acids. In nucleotides, the CDR3 is TGTGCCAGCAGCCCCTTAACAGGGGGCTCGGGCTACACCTTC. It encodes CASSPLTGGSGYTF.

This clonotype was detected many times. The chain has TRBV12-3 or TRBV12-4 and TRBJ2-7; the D gene is possibly TRBD1 (6 bases). Trimming pared 6 bases from V and 4 bases from J, leaving 16 bases between. This CDR3 spans 14 amino acids. The chain's CDR3 is CASSIQTGSYEQYF. The CDR3 nucleotides read TGTGCCAGCAGCATTCAAACAGGGAGTTACGAGCAGTACTTC.

Ten or more counts support this clonotype. The chain carries TRBV7-2 and TRBJ2-5; D possibly corresponds to TRBD1 (5 bases). Germline CDR1 reads SGHTA; CDR2 reads FQGNSA. With 3 bases removed from V and 5 bases from J, the gap between germline ends came to 10 bases. This CDR3 has 13 residues. In DNA form, the CDR3 reads TGTGCCAGCAGCTTTCAGGGCTTGGAGACCCAGTACTTC. Amino acid sequence: CASSFQGLETQYF.

V is TRBV15 and J is TRBJ2-3, with D possibly TRBD1 on 7 matching bases. The CDR3 totals 15 residues. The V gene lost 5 bases and the J gene lost 0 bases, with 12 bases spanning the gap. CDR1 LNHNV and CDR2 YYDKDF come from the germline V gene (reference sequence). CDR3 DNA sequence: TGTGCCACCAGCGGGGGGACAGCTAGCACAGATACGCAGTATTTT. This encodes CATSGGTASTDTQYF. The whole variable domain, filled in from reference TRBV15 and TRBJ2-3, reads DAMVIQNPRYQVTQFGKPVTLSCSQTLNHNVMYWYQQKSSQAPKLLFHYYDKDFNNEADTPDNFQSRRPNTSFCFLDIRSPGLGDTAMYLCATSGGTASTDTQYFGPGTRLTVL.